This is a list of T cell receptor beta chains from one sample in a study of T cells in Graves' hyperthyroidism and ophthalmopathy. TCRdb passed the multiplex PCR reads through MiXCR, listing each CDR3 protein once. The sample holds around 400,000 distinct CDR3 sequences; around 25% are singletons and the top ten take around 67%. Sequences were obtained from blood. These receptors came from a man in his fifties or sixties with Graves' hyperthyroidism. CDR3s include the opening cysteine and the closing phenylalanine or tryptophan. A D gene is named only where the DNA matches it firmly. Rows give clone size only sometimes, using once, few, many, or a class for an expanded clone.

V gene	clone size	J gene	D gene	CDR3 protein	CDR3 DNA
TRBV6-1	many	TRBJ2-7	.	CASSDPATSLPYEQYF	TGTGCCAGCAGCGACCCGGCGACTAGTCTCCCTTACGAGCAGTACTTC
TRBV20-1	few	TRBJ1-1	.	CSVRRMNTEAFF	TGCAGTGTCAGAAGGATGAACACTGAAGCTTTCTTT
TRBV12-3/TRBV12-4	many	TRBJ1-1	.	CASSFRVNTEAFF	TGTGCCAGCAGTTTTAGGGTGAACACTGAAGCTTTCTTT
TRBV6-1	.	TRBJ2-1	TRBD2	CASSELAGGSDEQFF	TGTGCCAGCAGTGAACTAGCGGGAGGAAGCGATGAGCAGTTCTTC
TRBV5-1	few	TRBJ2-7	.	CASTQVGSRYEQYF	TGCGCCAGCACCCAAGTGGGGTCTCGATACGAGCAGTACTTC
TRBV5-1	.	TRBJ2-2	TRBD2	CASSLLAGGDGELFF	TGCGCCAGCAGTCTTCTAGCGGGAGGAGATGGGGAGCTGTTTTTT
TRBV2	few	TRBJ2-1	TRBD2	CASSGLAGVGSNEQFF	TGTGCCAGCAGTGGACTAGCGGGAGTAGGGTCCAATGAGCAGTTCTTC
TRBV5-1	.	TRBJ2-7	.	CASSLVVSSTAGEQYF	TGCGCCAGCAGCTTGGTGGTCAGCTCCACGGCGGGGGAGCAGTACTTC
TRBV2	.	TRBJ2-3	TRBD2	CASSPRSGGRGTDTQYF	TGTGCCAGCAGTCCAAGGTCGGGGGGACGGGGCACAGATACGCAGTATTTT
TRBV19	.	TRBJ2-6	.	CASTARRGLLTLGANVLTF	TGTGCCAGTACCGCTAGGAGGGGGTTATTAACCTTGGGGGCCAACGTCCTGACTTTC
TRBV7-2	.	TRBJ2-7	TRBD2	CASSLLLGGAGANEQYF	TGTGCCAGCAGCTTACTTCTTGGTGGGGCGGGAGCTAACGAGCAGTACTTC
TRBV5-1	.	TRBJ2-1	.	CASSLTGKGHNEQFF	TGCGCCAGCAGCTTGACAGGGAAGGGGCACAATGAGCAGTTCTTC
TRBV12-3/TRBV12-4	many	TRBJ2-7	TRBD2	CASSGGSASGRYEQYF	TGTGCCAGCAGTGGGGGATCCGCTAGCGGGAGGTACGAGCAGTACTTC
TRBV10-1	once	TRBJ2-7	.	CASSESVSKDISYEQYF	TGCGCCAGCAGTGAGTCGGTCAGCAAGGATATCTCCTACGAGCAGTACTTC
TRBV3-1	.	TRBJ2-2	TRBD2	CASRYQIGLAGGGELFF	TGTGCCAGCAGGTACCAAATTGGACTAGCGGGAGGCGGGGAGCTGTTTTTT
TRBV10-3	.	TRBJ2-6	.	CATARDHSGANVLTF	TGTGCCACAGCCCGGGACCACTCTGGGGCCAACGTCCTGACTTTC
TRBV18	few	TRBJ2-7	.	CASSPETYEQYF	TGTGCCAGCTCACCTGAAACCTACGAGCAGTACTTC
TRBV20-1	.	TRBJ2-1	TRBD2	CSARGDSGKYNEQFF	TGCAGTGCTAGAGGCGATAGCGGGAAATACAATGAGCAGTTCTTC
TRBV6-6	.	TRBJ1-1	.	CASSYSGNLNTEAFF	TGTGCCAGCAGTTACTCGGGAAACCTGAACACTGAAGCTTTCTTT
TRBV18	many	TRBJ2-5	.	CASSPEGETQYF	TGTGCCAGCAGCCCAGAGGGAGAGACCCAGTACTTC
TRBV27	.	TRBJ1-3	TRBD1	CASSFRGGNTIYF	TGTGCCAGCAGTTTCAGGGGGGGAAACACCATATATTTT
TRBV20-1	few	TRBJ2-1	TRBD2	CSARLSGTRGGEQFF	TGCAGTGCTAGACTATCCGGGACTAGGGGCGGTGAGCAGTTCTTC
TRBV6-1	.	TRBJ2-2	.	CASRISGASTGELFF	TGTGCCAGCAGAATATCGGGGGCAAGCACCGGGGAGCTGTTTTTT
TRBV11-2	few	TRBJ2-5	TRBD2	CASSAVAGEGETQYF	TGTGCCAGCAGCGCAGTGGCGGGGGAGGGAGAGACCCAGTACTTC
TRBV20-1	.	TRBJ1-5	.	CSAPSQGYSNQPQHF	TGCAGTGCGCCCAGCCAGGGTTATAGCAATCAGCCCCAGCATTTT
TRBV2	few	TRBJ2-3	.	CASSPQADTQYF	TGTGCCAGCAGTCCGCAGGCAGATACGCAGTATTTT
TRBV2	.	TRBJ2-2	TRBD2	CASSEETSGTRGTGELFF	TGTGCCAGCAGTGAAGAAACTAGCGGGACTCGGGGAACCGGGGAGCTGTTTTTT
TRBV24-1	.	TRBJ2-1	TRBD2	CATSDLAGGPPDEQFF	TGTGCCACCAGTGATCTAGCGGGAGGGCCTCCCGATGAGCAGTTCTTC
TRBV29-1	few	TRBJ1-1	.	CSVTFVQAFF	TGCAGCGTAACCTTTGTTCAAGCTTTCTTT
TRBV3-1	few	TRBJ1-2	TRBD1	CASSPRQGSYYGYTF	TGTGCCAGCAGCCCGCGACAGGGGTCGTACTATGGCTACACCTTC
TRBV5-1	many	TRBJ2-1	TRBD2	CASSLGTGLEIYNEQFF	TGCGCCAGCAGCTTGGGTACGGGACTAGAAATATACAATGAGCAGTTCTTC
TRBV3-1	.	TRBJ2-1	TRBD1	CASSQGRGSSYNEQFF	TGTGCCAGCAGCCAAGGCAGGGGGAGCTCCTACAATGAGCAGTTCTTC
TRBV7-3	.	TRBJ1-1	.	CASSLGGDEAFF	TGTGCCAGCAGCTTAGGGGGGGATGAAGCTTTCTTT
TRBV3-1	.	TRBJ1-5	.	CASSQEGARQPQHF	TGTGCCAGCAGCCAAGAGGGGGCTCGTCAGCCCCAGCATTTT
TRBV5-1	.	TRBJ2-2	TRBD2	CASNPGLVINGELFF	TGCGCCAGTAATCCGGGACTAGTTATAAACGGGGAGCTGTTTTTT
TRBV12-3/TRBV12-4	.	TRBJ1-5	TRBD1	CASSRGPGQPQHF	TGTGCCAGCTCGAGGGGGCCGGGTCAGCCCCAGCATTTT
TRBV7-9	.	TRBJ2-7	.	CASSWTQGYEQYF	TGTGCCAGCAGCTGGACTCAGGGGTATGAGCAGTACTTC
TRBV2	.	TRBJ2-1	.	CASRETANEQFF	TGTGCCAGCAGGGAGACAGCAAATGAGCAGTTCTTC
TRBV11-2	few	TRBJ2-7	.	CASSPTEIYEQYF	TGTGCCAGCAGCCCGACGGAAATCTACGAGCAGTACTTC
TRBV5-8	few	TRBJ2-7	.	CAGRDERAEQYF	TGTGCCGGAAGGGACGAACGGGCCGAGCAGTACTTC
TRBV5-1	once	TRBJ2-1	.	CASSLTSGPEFF	TGCGCCAGCAGCCTAACCTCAGGACCGGAGTTCTTC
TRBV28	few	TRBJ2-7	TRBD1	CASRDSLPRLHYEQYF	TGTGCCAGCCGGGACAGCCTTCCGAGGCTTCATTACGAGCAGTACTTC
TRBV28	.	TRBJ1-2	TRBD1	CASSLVDRGSHYGYTF	TGTGCCAGCAGTTTAGTGGACAGGGGGTCGCACTATGGCTACACCTTC
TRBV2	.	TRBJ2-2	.	CASSGDNTGELFF	TGTGCCAGCAGTGGGGACAACACCGGGGAGCTGTTTTTT
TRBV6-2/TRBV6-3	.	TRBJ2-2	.	CASSYWAEELFF	TGTGCCAGCAGTTATTGGGCGGAGGAGCTGTTTTTT
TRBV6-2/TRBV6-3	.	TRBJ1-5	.	CASSPPGHQPQHF	TGTGCCAGCAGCCCCCCGGGCCATCAGCCCCAGCATTTT
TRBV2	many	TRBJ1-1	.	CASVGQNTEAFF	TGTGCCAGCGTTGGACAGAACACTGAAGCTTTCTTT
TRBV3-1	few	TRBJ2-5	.	CASSSRTVVETQYF	TGTGCCAGCAGCTCACGGACAGTTGTAGAGACCCAGTACTTC
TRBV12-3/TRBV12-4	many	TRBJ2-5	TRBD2	CASSRTSGRSEEEETQYF	TGTGCCAGCAGTCGTACTAGCGGGAGGTCCGAGGAGGAAGAGACCCAGTACTTC